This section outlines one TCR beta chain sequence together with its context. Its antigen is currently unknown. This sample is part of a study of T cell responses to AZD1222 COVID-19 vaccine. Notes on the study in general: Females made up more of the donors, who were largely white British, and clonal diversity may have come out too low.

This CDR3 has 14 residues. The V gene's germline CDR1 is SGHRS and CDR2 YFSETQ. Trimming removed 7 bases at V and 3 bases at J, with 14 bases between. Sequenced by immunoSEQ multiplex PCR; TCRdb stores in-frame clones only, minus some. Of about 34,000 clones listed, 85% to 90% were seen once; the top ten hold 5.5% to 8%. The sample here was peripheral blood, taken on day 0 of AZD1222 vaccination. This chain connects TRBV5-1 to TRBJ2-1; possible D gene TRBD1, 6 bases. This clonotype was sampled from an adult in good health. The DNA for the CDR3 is TGCGCCAGCGCAGGCAGACAGGTCTACAATGAGCAGTTCTTC. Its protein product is CASAGRQVYNEQFF.